A single sample is the source of the 27 T cell receptor beta chains below, sequenced in a study of blood T cell repertoires in COVID-19. Sequencing used immunoSEQ multiplex PCR; TCRdb keeps in-frame clones, though not all of them. The table shows about 43,000 clones, with about nine tenths occurring only once. The sequencing input was peripheral blood. These receptors were collected from a woman over 75 with active COVID-19.

This clone has only one observation. This chain uses TRBV20-1 with TRBJ1-1; D uncertain. In germline, CDR1 is DFQATT, CDR2 SNEGSKA (reference sequence). The CDR3 contains 11 residues. With 6 bases removed from V and 4 bases from J, the gap between germline ends came to 9 bases. The CDR3 region is CSAERSTEAFF. As DNA, the CDR3 is TGCAGTGCCGAGAGGAGCACTGAAGCTTTCTTT.

This clone was picked up one time. The genes are TRBV27 and TRBJ2-7; 8 positions agree with TRBD1. This CDR3 comprises 16 residues. V lost 3 bases to trimming and J lost 3 bases; unmatched junction nucleotides: 10. Germline V gives CDR1 MNHEY, CDR2 SMNVEV (reference sequence). The CDR3 protein is CASSFYSSGQGYEQYF. In nucleotides, the CDR3 is TGTGCCAGCAGTTTCTACTCGTCTGGACAGGGCTACGAGCAGTACTTC.

Only one count was recorded for this clone. The chain carries TRBV15 and TRBJ1-2; weak D call: TRBD1 (5 bases). This CDR3 has 16 amino acids. The V end was cut by 0 bases, the J end by 4 bases, with 15 bases between. Germline values: CDR1 LNHNV, CDR2 YYDKDF (reference sequence). The CDR3 DNA is TGTGCCACCAGCAGAGATTATGCAGGGAGGGTCTATGGCTACACCTTC. It codes for CATSRDYAGRVYGYTF. The variable domain in full, completed from reference TRBV15 and TRBJ1-2, reads DAMVIQNPRYQVTQFGKPVTLSCSQTLNHNVMYWYQQKSSQAPKLLFHYYDKDFNNEADTPDNFQSRRPNTSFCFLDIRSPGLGDTAMYLCATSRDYAGRVYGYTFGSGTRLTVV.

The chain couples TRBV6-4 to TRBJ2-3; 10 bases match TRBD2. The V gene end was trimmed by 0 bases and the J gene end by 2 bases; junction bases not matched to a gene: 8. The CDR3 loop spans 18 amino acids. Per the germline V gene, CDR1 is MRHNA and CDR2 is SNTAGT. CDR3 protein: CASSDSMRSGGDTDTQYF. CDR3 DNA sequence: TGTGCCAGCAGTGACTCGATGAGGAGCGGGGGGGACACAGATACGCAGTATTTT.

The chain has TRBV3-1 (or the pseudogene TRBV3-2) and TRBJ2-3, with TRBD2 matching over 9 bases. Germline trimming cut 7 bases from V and 2 bases from J; bases unmatched to any gene: 4. Per germline, CDR1 LGHDT and CDR2 YNNKEL (reference sequence). The CDR3 contains 14 residues. The CDR3 protein is CASTGTSSTDTQYF. DNA of the CDR3: TGTGCCAGCACCGGGACTAGCTCCACAGATACGCAGTATTTT.

J is TRBJ2-1 and V is TRBV7-3; TRBD2 aligns across 15 bases. With 5 bases clipped from V and 9 bases from J, the junction kept 5 bases outside the gene matches. The CDR3 is made up of 15 amino acids. CDR1 SGHTA and CDR2 FQGTGA come from the germline V gene. The CDR3 DNA is TGTGCCAGCAGCCCCGGACTAGCGGGGGGGCTTGAGCAGTTCTTC. Protein product: CASSPGLAGGLEQFF.

The J gene is TRBJ1-5, the V gene TRBV7-9, with D perhaps TRBD1 (5 bases). Trimming left V 3 bases short and J 5 bases short, with 8 bases between. The CDR3 is made up of 13 amino acids. Germline lookup yields CDR1 SEHNR and CDR2 FQNEAQ (reference sequence). CDR3 amino acids: CASSLIGDQPQHF. The CDR3 DNA follows: TGTGCCAGCAGCTTGATAGGGGATCAGCCCCAGCATTTT.

V usage is TRBV7-7 and J usage is TRBJ2-5; TRBD2 matches at 9 bases. The CDR3 loop spans 16 amino acids. V gave up 5 bases and J gave up 1 base; unmatched junction bases: 8. CDR1 SSHAT and CDR2 FNYEAQ come from the germline V gene (reference sequence). The DNA of the CDR3 is TGTGCCAGCAGCAAGAGGACTAGCGCCTTCCAAGAGACCCAGTACTTC. Encoded protein: CASSKRTSAFQETQYF.

The V gene is TRBV7-2, the J gene TRBJ2-7, with no clear D. The CDR3 runs 14 residues. Germline V gene sequence: CDR1 SGHTA, CDR2 FQGNSA. V gave up 1 base and J gave up 4 bases, with 11 bases separating them. CDR3 nucleotide sequence: TGTGCCAGCAGCTTAGTCCCCTCTTCTTACGAGCAGTACTTC. Its translation is CASSLVPSSYEQYF.

This clone was counted only a few times. The CDR3 protein is CASSSVPQDNNSPLHF. CDR3 DNA sequence: TGCGCCAGCAGCTCTGTCCCTCAGGACAATAATTCACCCCTCCACTTT. The chain carries TRBV5-1 and TRBJ1-6, with a weak D call TRBD1 (5 bases). The CDR3 is 16 amino acids. Looked up from germline, CDR1 is SGHRS and CDR2 is YFSETQ. Trimming took off 3 bases at V and 5 bases at J, with 15 bases between the two ends.

The genes are TRBV7-3 and TRBJ2-3, with 12 nucleotides matching TRBD2. The J segment lost 0 bases and the V segment lost 5 bases, leaving 12 bases of the junction unmatched. The CDR3 is made up of 19 amino acids. Germline V gene sequence: CDR1 SGHTA, CDR2 FQGTGA. CDR3: CASSPHGASGGASTDTQYF. For the CDR3, the DNA is TGTGCCAGCAGCCCACACGGTGCTAGCGGGGGGGCTAGCACAGATACGCAGTATTTT.

The chain is built from TRBV19 and TRBJ2-1; TRBD2 aligns across 8 bases. Germline lookup yields CDR1 LNHDA and CDR2 SQIVND (reference sequence). The CDR3 has 13 amino acids. V shed 1 base and J 13 bases; nucleotides not matched to a gene: 6. The CDR3 DNA reads as TGTGCCAGTAGTATAGGTCGGGGGGGGGAACAGTTCTTC. Its translation: CASSIGRGGEQFF.

In its sample, this clone was seen once. The rearrangement joins TRBV15 to TRBJ1-2; D ambiguous. Per germline, CDR1 LNHNV and CDR2 YYDKDF (reference sequence). V lost 1 base to trimming and J lost 2 bases, with 8 bases between them. This CDR3 has 14 residues. The CDR3 nucleotides are TGTGCCACCAGCAGAGGGGTGGGCAACTATGGCTACACCTTC. This gives the protein CATSRGVGNYGYTF.

The V call is TRBV4-3, the J call TRBJ2-3; D is unclear. The germline gives CDR1 LGHNA, CDR2 YSLEER. The germline V and J ends were trimmed by 0 bases and 10 bases, with 14 bases remaining between them. The CDR3 spans 14 residues. CDR3 in amino acids: CASSQDLGSRAQYF. The CDR3 DNA reads as TGCGCCAGCAGCCAAGATCTCGGCTCCCGGGCGCAGTATTTT.

The V call is TRBV4-1, the J call TRBJ1-1, with D possibly TRBD1 on 6 matching bases. The CDR3 is made up of 16 amino acids. V gave up 1 base and J gave up 1 base, with 13 bases separating them. CDR1 and CDR2 (germline): MGHRA, YSYEKL. CDR3 sequence reads: CASSQVSTGRNTEAFF. The CDR3 DNA sequence: TGCGCCAGCAGCCAAGTCTCGACAGGTAGGAACACTGAAGCTTTCTTT.

This CDR3 is CATSDPREGEKETQYF. The CDR3 DNA reads TGTGCCACCAGTGACCCTAGGGAGGGCGAAAAAGAGACCCAGTACTTC. This rearrangement joins TRBV24-1 to TRBJ2-5; 7 nucleotides agree with TRBD2. CDR1 and CDR2 (germline): KGHDR, SFDVKD. The J segment lost 3 bases and the V segment lost 4 bases, leaving 10 bases of the junction unmatched. The CDR3 sequence is 16 residues long.

The chain combines TRBV28 with TRBJ2-1, with D unresolved. The CDR3 consists of 15 residues. Trimming removed 0 bases at V and 6 bases at J, with 12 bases between. Germline-derived CDR1 and CDR2 are MDHEN and SYDVKM. This CDR3 is CASSLWVTAGNEQFF. CDR3 in DNA: TGTGCCAGCAGTTTATGGGTAACGGCAGGCAATGAGCAGTTCTTC.

Comment on this clone: Other DNA variants within this sample encode the same CDR3. The V call is TRBV24-1, the J call TRBJ2-7; 8 bases match TRBD1. The germline gives CDR1 KGHDR, CDR2 SFDVKD. J lost 2 bases, V lost 4 bases, and 6 bases had no gene match. There are 15 residues in the CDR3. The CDR3 DNA follows: TGTGCCACCAGTGACCCCCGGGACAGGACCTACGAGCAGTACTTC. Amino acids: CATSDPRDRTYEQYF.

A single count supports this clone. The genes are TRBV28 and TRBJ2-7; tentatively, D is TRBD2 (6 bases). The CDR3 is 15 residues long. The germline CDR1 and CDR2 sequences are MDHEN and SYDVKM. Trimming removed 5 bases at V and 0 bases at J, with 14 bases between. The CDR3, as DNA: TGTGCCAGCAGTGTGGGGGGTTCGGGCTCCTACGAGCAGTACTTC. It yields the protein CASSVGGSGSYEQYF.

The V call is TRBV27, the J call TRBJ1-2, with D perhaps TRBD1 (6 bases). The germline gives CDR1 MNHEY, CDR2 SMNVEV (reference sequence). The V end was cut by 1 base, the J end by 4 bases, with 16 bases between. This CDR3 is 16 amino acids long. In DNA, the CDR3 is TGTGCCAGCAGTTTATGGGACCCTACAGGGTTCTATGGCTACACCTTC. This translates into CASSLWDPTGFYGYTF.

This chain links TRBV3-1 (or the pseudogene TRBV3-2) with TRBJ2-1, with 14 bases identical to TRBD2. Losses at the gene ends were 4 bases for V and 2 bases for J; bases not matched to a gene: 13. The CDR3 contains 20 residues. Germline CDR1 reads LGHDT; CDR2 reads YNNKEL (reference sequence). The CDR3 here is CASSLITTSGGAIPYNEQFF. The CDR3 DNA sequence: TGTGCCAGCAGCCTTATCACGACTAGCGGGGGGGCCATCCCCTACAATGAGCAGTTCTTC.

The gene calls are TRBV29-1 and TRBJ1-1, with a weak D call TRBD1 (6 bases). This CDR3 spans 12 amino acids. V was cut by 6 bases and J by 4 bases, with 12 bases left in between. Germline V gene lookup returns CDR1 SQVTM and CDR2 ANQGSEA. The CDR3 spells CSVEQGGTEAFF. CDR3 sequence (DNA): TGCAGCGTGGAACAGGGAGGCACTGAAGCTTTCTTT.

The genes are TRBV2 and TRBJ2-4; D remains ambiguous. This CDR3 is built from 13 residues. V lost 6 bases, J lost 8 bases, and 14 bases lay in between. Germline values: CDR1 SNHLY, CDR2 FYNNEI. DNA for the CDR3: TGTGCCAGCAGGGCCCTCTCTAGTGACATTCAGTACTTC. It specifies CASRALSSDIQYF. Together with reference TRBV2 and TRBJ2-4, the CDR3 gives the full variable domain: EPEVTQTPSHQVTQMGQEVILRCVPISNHLYFYWYRQILGQKVEFLVSFYNNEISEKSEIFDDQFSVERPDGSNFTLKIRSTKLEDSAMYFCASRALSSDIQYFGAGTRLSVL.

This rearrangement joins TRBV5-1 to TRBJ1-1; D is possibly TRBD1 (5 bases). This CDR3 spans 14 amino acids. Germline V gene sequence: CDR1 SGHRS, CDR2 YFSETQ. V was clipped by 7 bases and J by 3 bases, with 16 bases between them. The CDR3 DNA follows: TGCGCCAGCGGAAGACAGAAGCTGGACACTGAAGCTTTCTTT. It is translated as CASGRQKLDTEAFF.

The chain uses TRBV6-5 and TRBJ2-5, with D possibly matching TRBD1 (6 bases). Germline lookup yields CDR1 MNHEY and CDR2 SVGAGI. V lost 0 bases to trimming and J lost 3 bases, with 11 bases between them. The CDR3 runs 15 residues. For the CDR3, the DNA is TGTGCCAGCAGTTACTCTGGACAGTCAAAAGAGACCCAGTACTTC. It yields the protein CASSYSGQSKETQYF.

The chain couples TRBV5-4 to TRBJ2-5; 9 nucleotides align to TRBD1. CDR3 length: 15 residues. Trimming cost V 2 bases and J 5 bases; bases outside gene matches: 7. CDR1 and CDR2 from the germline V gene are SGHNT and YYREEE (reference sequence). This chain's CDR3 is CASSFGTGRGETQYF. The CDR3 coding sequence is TGTGCCAGCAGCTTCGGGACAGGGCGAGGGGAGACCCAGTACTTC.

The table lists this clone with a few counts. The genes are TRBV6-2 or TRBV6-3 and TRBJ2-3; weak D call: TRBD2 (5 bases). The length of the CDR3 is 18 residues. The germline CDR1 and CDR2 sequences are MNHEY and SVGEGT. Trimming shortened V by 0 bases and J by 1 base, and 17 bases separated the two germline ends. This CDR3 reads CASSYSSGGGRRTDTQYF. CDR3 sequence (DNA): TGTGCCAGCAGTTACTCGAGTGGTGGCGGGCGGCGCACAGATACGCAGTATTTT.